The source of this T cell receptor beta chain is a study of breast tumors, draining lymph nodes, adjacent tissues. Whole-study results and caveats: Findings are consistent with lymph node origin and intratumoral expansion of most tumor T cells. Tumors had less TCR diversity than lymph nodes, more than nontumor tissue. Tumor T cell lymph node origin was a supported hypothesis, not proven. Luminal-like breast cancer showed significantly higher tumor–nontumor repertoire similarity than basal-like.

The trim removed 0 bases at V and 5 bases at J, leaving 10 bases unmatched. Germline CDR1 and CDR2: DFQATT and SNEGSKA (reference sequence). This CDR3 is 17 amino acids long. TCRdb fed the multiplex PCR reads into MiXCR, producing one record per CDR3 protein. The profile shows 170,000 or so distinct CDR3 sequences, approximately 30% of them singletons. Breast cancer patients provided tissue from their axillary draining lymph nodes. This clonotype was observed many times. Antigen specificity is unknown. The sequencing sample was made of axillary lymph node tissue. The chain uses TRBV20-1 and TRBJ2-5, with TRBD2 matching over 12 bases. The clonotype comes from a female donor with breast cancer. Some clones in this sample may be carry-over from other donors' samples. The CDR3 protein is CSARDAASGGARETQYF. The CDR3 DNA is TGCAGTGCTAGAGATGCCGCTAGCGGGGGGGCTCGGGAGACCCAGTACTTC.